This T cell receptor (beta chain) was sequenced in a study of blood T cell repertoires in COVID-19. Sequencing was performed with immunoSEQ multiplex PCR; in TCRdb, only in-frame clones are kept and a portion is missing. The sample gives some 60,000 clones, roughly 88% of which show up once; approximately 1.6% is in the top ten. V dropped 3 bases and J dropped 6; count of bases not matched to a gene: 11. The CDR3 is made up of 17 amino acids. Germline V CDR1 and CDR2: LGHNA, YSLEER. The TCR originated in a human donor in a cohort sampled during active COVID-19. Source material: peripheral blood. The rearrangement joins TRBV4-3 to TRBJ2-2, with 9 bases that match TRBD2. The CDR3 DNA reads as TGCGCCAGCAGCCATCCGGGACTAGCAATTTCGGCCGGGGAGCTGTTTTTT. Its protein is CASSHPGLAISAGELFF.